The 8 T cell receptor beta chains presented below share a single source sample, sequenced in a study of identical twins. TCRdb reprocessed the 5' RACE reads with MiXCR, giving one entry per CDR3 protein. Here the sample spans around 500,000 distinct CDR3 sequences, approximately 14% being singletons. The sample was also linked to a second study, of yellow fever vaccine responses in identical twins.

Sequencing used CD4+ T cells sorted from blood. The receptors originated from a woman aged 18-29 years in good health.

This clonotype was observed a few times. The chain couples TRBV6-1 to TRBJ1-3, with a possible D match to TRBD1 (6 bases). The ends were cut back, 6 bases at V and 0 bases at J, with 12 bases in the middle. The CDR3 sequence is 15 residues long. Germline CDR1 is MNHNS and CDR2 is SASEGT. CDR3: CASRRQAYSGNTIYF. CDR3 DNA: TGTGCCAGCAGGAGACAGGCCTACTCTGGAAACACCATATATTTT.

V gene TRBV5-8 combines with J gene TRBJ2-3, with TRBD1 as a possible D gene (5 bases). Trimming stripped 0 bases from V and 3 bases from J, with 11 bases between. Germline assignment: CDR1 SGHTS and CDR2 YDEGEE. CDR3 size: 15 residues. This CDR3 is CASSLGQGWTDTQYF. DNA for the CDR3: TGTGCCAGCAGCTTGGGGCAGGGTTGGACAGATACGCAGTATTTT.

This rearrangement joins TRBV6-2 or TRBV6-3 to TRBJ2-2; D unresolved. The V gene lost 2 bases and the J gene lost 6 bases, with 16 bases spanning the gap. This CDR3 comprises 16 residues. The germline V gene has CDR1 MNHEY and CDR2 SVGEGT. Here the CDR3 reads CASSYGPTIPPGELFF. The CDR3 coding sequence is TGTGCCAGCAGTTACGGGCCGACCATCCCACCCGGGGAGCTGTTTTTT.

This clonotype was seen a handful of times. The V gene is TRBV20-1, the J gene TRBJ2-1; no clear D gene. V was cut by 7 bases and J by 10 bases, with 29 bases left in between. The CDR3 contains 16 residues. The germline V gene has CDR1 DFQATT and CDR2 SNEGSKA (reference sequence). Here the CDR3 DNA reads TGCAGTGGCACGCCGCCTAGAACGGGCCGACGGGTGGAGCAGTTCTTC. Translated: CSGTPPRTGRRVEQFF.

This clonotype has a handful of counts. The gene calls are TRBV6-5 and TRBJ2-7; 9 nucleotides align to TRBD1. This CDR3 region has 12 residues. V lost 5 bases, J lost 9 bases, and 5 bases stayed unmatched. CDR1 is MNHEY and CDR2 is SVGAGI in the germline V gene. CDR3 loop: CASSQGQGAQYF. CDR3 DNA sequence: TGTGCCAGCAGTCAGGGACAGGGAGCGCAGTACTTC.

This clonotype was seen more than once but under ten times. The chain carries TRBV7-2 and TRBJ2-7; D is unclear. Per the germline V gene, CDR1 is SGHTA and CDR2 is FQGNSA. V shed 6 bases and J shed 2 bases, with 17 bases lying between them. CDR3 length equals 15 residues. The CDR3 spells CASSLRVPGTYEQYF. The CDR3 DNA reads TGTGCCAGCAGTCTTCGGGTACCTGGGACCTACGAGCAGTACTTC.

This clonotype was found a few times. J is TRBJ2-1 and V is TRBV10-3; D assignment may be TRBD1 or TRBD2 (6 bases each). Germline values: CDR1 ENHRY, CDR2 SYGVKD. Trimming removed 7 bases from V and 5 bases from J, with 15 bases in between. The CDR3 has 14 amino acids. In DNA, the CDR3 is TGTGCCATCATGAGGGGGACTGGAAACAATGAGCAGTTCTTC. This translates into CAIMRGTGNNEQFF.

The chain has TRBV7-9 and TRBJ2-1, with 8 bases fitting TRBD2. CDR1 is SEHNR, CDR2 FQNEAQ, per germline (reference sequence). The CDR3 spans 15 residues. V gave up 5 bases and J gave up 8 bases; unmatched junction bases: 11. As DNA, the CDR3 is TGTGCCAGCAGCCCGGGGGGGGGACTAGTTGATGAGCAGTTCTTC. This codes for CASSPGGGLVDEQFF.